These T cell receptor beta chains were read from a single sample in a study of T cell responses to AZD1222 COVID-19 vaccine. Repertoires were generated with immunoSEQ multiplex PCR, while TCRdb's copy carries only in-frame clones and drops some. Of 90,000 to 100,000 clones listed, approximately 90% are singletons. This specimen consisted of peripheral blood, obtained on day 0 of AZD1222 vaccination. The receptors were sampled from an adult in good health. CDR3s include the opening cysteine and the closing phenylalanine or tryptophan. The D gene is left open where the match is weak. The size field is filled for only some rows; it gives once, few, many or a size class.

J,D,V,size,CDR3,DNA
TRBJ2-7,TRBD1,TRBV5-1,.,CASSKTGSALEEQYF,TGCGCCAGCAGCAAGACAGGGTCGGCGTTAGAGGAGCAGTACTTC
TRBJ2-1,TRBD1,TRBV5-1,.,CASSLSTGTGGRNEQFF,TGCGCCAGCAGCTTGTCCACCGGGACAGGGGGTAGGAATGAGCAGTTCTTC
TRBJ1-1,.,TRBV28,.,CASSPTGRPVAFF,TGTGCCAGCAGCCCCACAGGGAGACCCGTGGCTTTCTTT
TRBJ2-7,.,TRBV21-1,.,CASSKGREWNLVQGLSYEQYF,TGTGCCAGCAGCAAAGGTCGAGAGTGGAACCTCGTACAGGGTTTAAGCTACGAGCAGTACTTC
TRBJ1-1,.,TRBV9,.,CASSAGVLDTEAFF,TGTGCCAGCAGCGCGGGGGTATTGGACACTGAAGCTTTCTTT
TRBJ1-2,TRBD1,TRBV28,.,CASSLGTGGNYGYTF,TGTGCCAGCAGTTTGGGGACAGGGGGTAACTATGGCTACACCTTC
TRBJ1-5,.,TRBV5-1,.,CASSLDGNQPQHF,TGCGCCAGCAGCTTGGATGGCAATCAGCCCCAGCATTTT
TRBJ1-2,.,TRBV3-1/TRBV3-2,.,CASSPRGYTANYGYTF,TGTGCCAGCAGCCCGCGAGGGTACACGGCTAACTATGGCTACACCTTC
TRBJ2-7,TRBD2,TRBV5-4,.,CASSLPGTRKSEQYF,TGTGCCAGCAGCCTTCCCGGGACTAGGAAGAGCGAGCAGTACTTC
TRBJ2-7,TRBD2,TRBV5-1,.,CASSLGTGTGGREQYF,TGCGCCAGCAGCTTGGGAACCGGGACGGGGGGTCGGGAGCAGTACTTC
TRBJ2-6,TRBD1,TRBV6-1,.,CASSDRDRGSGANVLTF,TGTGCCAGCAGTGACCGGGACAGGGGGTCTGGGGCCAACGTCCTGACTTTC
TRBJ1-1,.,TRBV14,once,CASSQDWARTEAFF,TGTGCCAGCAGCCAAGATTGGGCAAGGACTGAAGCTTTCTTT
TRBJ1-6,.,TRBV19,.,CASSRDLFSALHF,TGTGCCAGTAGCAGGGACCTCTTTTCGGCCCTCCACTTT
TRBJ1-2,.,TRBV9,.,CASSVVGNYGYTF,TGTGCCAGCAGCGTAGTAGGAAACTATGGCTACACCTTC
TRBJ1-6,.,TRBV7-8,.,CASSLARSSFADSPLHF,TGTGCCAGCAGCTTAGCGAGGTCCTCCTTCGCGGATTCACCCCTCCACTTT
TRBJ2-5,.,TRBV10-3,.,CAISDRQETQYF,TGTGCCATCAGTGACAGACAAGAGACCCAGTACTTC
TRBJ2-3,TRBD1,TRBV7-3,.,CASSRGQGASTDTQYF,TGTGCCAGCAGCCGAGGACAGGGGGCAAGCACAGATACGCAGTATTTT
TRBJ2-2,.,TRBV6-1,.,CASSEYGGGTGELFF,TGTGCCAGCAGTGAATATGGAGGGGGGACCGGGGAGCTGTTTTTT
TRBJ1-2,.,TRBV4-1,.,CASGVGGRYGYTF,TGCGCCAGCGGCGTCGGGGGGCGGTATGGCTACACCTTC
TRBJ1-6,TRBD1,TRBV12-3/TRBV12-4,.,CASSSGTGFVHF,TGTGCCAGCAGTTCCGGGACAGGCTTTGTTCACTTT
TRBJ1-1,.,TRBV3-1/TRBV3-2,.,CASSQVVRAEAFF,TGTGCCAGCAGCCAAGTGGTTAGGGCTGAAGCTTTCTTT
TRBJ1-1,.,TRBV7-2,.,CASSSSRKAFF,TGTGCCAGCAGCTCCTCAAGGAAAGCTTTCTTT
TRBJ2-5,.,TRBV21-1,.,CASSNLVLPQETQYF,TGTGCCAGCAGCAATCTGGTTCTACCCCAAGAGACCCAGTACTTC
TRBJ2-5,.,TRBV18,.,CASSPTRGETQYF,TGTGCCAGCTCGCCAACTCGTGGGGAGACCCAGTACTTC
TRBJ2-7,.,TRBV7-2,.,CASSSSSGQSYEQYF,TGTGCCAGCAGCTCCTCCTCGGGGCAGTCCTACGAGCAGTACTTC
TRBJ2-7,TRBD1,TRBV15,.,CATARGQGDHEQYF,TGTGCCACCGCTCGGGGACAGGGGGACCACGAGCAGTACTTC
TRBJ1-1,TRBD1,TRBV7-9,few,CASSSKGALAEAFF,TGTGCCAGCAGCTCGAAGGGGGCGCTGGCCGAAGCTTTCTTT
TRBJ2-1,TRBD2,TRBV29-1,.,CSVGASGAYNEQFF,TGCAGCGTCGGGGCTAGCGGGGCTTACAATGAGCAGTTCTTC
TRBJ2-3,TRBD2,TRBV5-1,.,CASSLGTSGTDTQYF,TGCGCCAGCAGCTTAGGGACTAGCGGCACAGATACGCAGTATTTT
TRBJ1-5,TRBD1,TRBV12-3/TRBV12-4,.,CASSMTGLQPQHF,TGTGCCAGCAGTATGACAGGGCTGCAGCCCCAGCATTTT
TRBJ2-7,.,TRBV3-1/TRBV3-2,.,CASSQDRAYEQYF,TGTGCCAGCAGCCAAGACCGAGCGTACGAGCAGTACTTC
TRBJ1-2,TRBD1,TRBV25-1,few,CASSEPGTVVGYTF,TGTGCCAGCAGTGAACCCGGGACAGTGGTTGGCTACACCTTC
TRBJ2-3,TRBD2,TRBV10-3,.,CAISGGSPTDTQYF,TGTGCCATCAGTGGCGGGAGTCCCACAGATACGCAGTATTTT
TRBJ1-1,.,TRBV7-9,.,CASSWTENTEAFF,TGTGCCAGCAGCTGGACGGAGAACACTGAAGCTTTCTTT
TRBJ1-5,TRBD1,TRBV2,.,CASSLQGPPQPQHF,TGTGCCAGCAGCCTACAGGGGCCCCCTCAGCCCCAGCATTTT
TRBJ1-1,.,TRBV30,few,CAWGVQSNTEAFF,TGTGCCTGGGGGGTACAGTCGAACACTGAAGCTTTCTTT
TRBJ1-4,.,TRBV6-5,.,CASRGANEKLFF,TGTGCCAGCAGGGGGGCTAATGAAAAACTGTTTTTT
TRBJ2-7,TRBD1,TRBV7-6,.,CASSRQRPGQGAYEQYF,TGTGCCAGCAGCCGACAACGACCGGGACAGGGGGCTTACGAGCAGTACTTC
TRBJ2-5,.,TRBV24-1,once,CATSEAGEGTQYF,TGTGCCACCAGTGAGGCAGGCGAAGGGACCCAGTACTTC
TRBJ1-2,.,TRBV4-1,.,CASSQEDSSNYGYTF,TGCGCCAGCAGCCAAGAGGACAGCTCTAACTATGGCTACACCTTC
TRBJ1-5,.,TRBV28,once,CASSFVGQPQHF,TGTGCCAGCAGTTTCGTCGGTCAGCCCCAGCATTTT
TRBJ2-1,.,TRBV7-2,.,CASSLRLDNEQFF,TGTGCCAGCAGCTTAAGACTAGACAATGAGCAGTTCTTC
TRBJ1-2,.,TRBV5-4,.,CASSLPGSLNYGYTF,TGTGCCAGCAGCTTGCCAGGGTCCCTCAACTATGGCTACACCTTC
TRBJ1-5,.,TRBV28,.,CASSPTLGRGSDQPQHF,TGTGCCAGCAGTCCCACCTTGGGGAGGGGTAGTGATCAGCCCCAGCATTTT
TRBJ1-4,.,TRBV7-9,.,CASSWVGEKLFF,TGTGCCAGCAGCTGGGTAGGGGAAAAACTGTTTTTT
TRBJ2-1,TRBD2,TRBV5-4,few,CASSFERGSSYNEQFF,TGTGCCAGCAGCTTCGAGCGGGGCTCCTCCTACAATGAGCAGTTCTTC
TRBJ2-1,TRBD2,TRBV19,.,CASSIEPGLAGGTYNEQFF,TGTGCCAGTAGTATCGAACCGGGACTAGCGGGAGGTACCTACAATGAGCAGTTCTTC
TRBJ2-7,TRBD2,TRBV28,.,CASSSGSYEQYF,TGTGCCAGCAGTAGCGGGAGCTACGAGCAGTACTTC
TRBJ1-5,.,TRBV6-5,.,CASSYSHANQPQHF,TGTGCCAGCAGTTACTCTCACGCTAATCAGCCCCAGCATTTT
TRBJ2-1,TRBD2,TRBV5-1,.,CASSLASGSSYNEQFF,TGCGCCAGCAGCTTGGCTAGCGGGAGTTCCTACAATGAGCAGTTCTTC
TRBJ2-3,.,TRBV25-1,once,CASSYTSTDTQYF,TGTGCCAGCAGTTACACTAGCACAGATACGCAGTATTTT